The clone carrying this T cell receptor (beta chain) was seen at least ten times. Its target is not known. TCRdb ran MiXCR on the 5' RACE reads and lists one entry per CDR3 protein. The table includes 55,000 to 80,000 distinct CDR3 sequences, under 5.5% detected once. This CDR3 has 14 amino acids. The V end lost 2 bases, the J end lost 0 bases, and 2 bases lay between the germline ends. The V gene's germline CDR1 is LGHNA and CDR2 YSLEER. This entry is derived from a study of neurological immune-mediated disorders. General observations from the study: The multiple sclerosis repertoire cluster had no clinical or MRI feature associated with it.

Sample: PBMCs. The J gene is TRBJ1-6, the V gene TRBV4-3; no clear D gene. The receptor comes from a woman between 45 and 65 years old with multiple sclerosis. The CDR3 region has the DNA TGCGCCAGCAGCCAAAGCTCCTATAATTCACCCCTCCACTTT. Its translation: CASSQSSYNSPLHF.